These 7 T cell receptor beta chains were sequenced from one sample in a study of blood T cell repertoires in COVID-19. The table came from immunoSEQ multiplex PCR; TCRdb's copy has only in-frame clones and leaves some out. The sample has 150,000 to 200,000 clones; about three quarters are singletons. Sequencing was performed on peripheral blood. All receptors derive from a woman in her forties or fifties with active or convalescent COVID-19.

The chain carries TRBV7-6 and TRBJ1-4, with D unclear. The CDR3 sequence is 15 residues long. The germline CDR1 and CDR2 sequences are SGHVS and FNYEAQ. The germline V and J ends were trimmed by 1 base and 8 bases, with 14 bases remaining between them. CDR3 coding DNA: TGTGCCAGCAGCTTAGGAACATACCACCTGGAAAAACTGTTTTTT. Encoded protein: CASSLGTYHLEKLFF.

This clone occurred a few times. The V call is TRBV5-8, the J call TRBJ2-1, with 12 bases aligning to TRBD2. Germline V gene lookup returns CDR1 SGHTS and CDR2 YDEGEE. The CDR3 sequence is 14 residues long. V shed 7 bases, J shed 7 bases, and the junction held 6 bases outside the gene matches. As DNA, the CDR3 is TGTGCCAGCTTCCGACTAGCGGGGGATAATGAGCAGTTCTTC. Translation: CASFRLAGDNEQFF.

This clone was counted between two and nine times. The chain carries TRBV12-3 or TRBV12-4 and TRBJ2-5; no clear D. V was cut by 6 bases and J by 1 base, with 9 bases left in between. CDR3 length: 13 amino acids. CDR3 sequence (DNA): TGTGCCAGCAGCCCCATCCCCCAAGAGACCCAGTACTTC. Its protein product is CASSPIPQETQYF.

This clone was recorded once. V is TRBV3-1 (or the pseudogene TRBV3-2) and J is TRBJ2-7, with 9 bases aligning to TRBD1. There are 13 residues in the CDR3. The V gene end was trimmed by 3 bases and the J gene end by 6 bases; junction bases not matched to a gene: 3. Germline V CDR1 and CDR2: LGHDT, YNNKEL (reference sequence). Written as DNA, the CDR3 is TGTGCCAGCAGCCAGAACAGGGGGCTCGAGCAGTACTTC. Encoded protein: CASSQNRGLEQYF.

This clone turned up a few times. The chain joins TRBV5-1 to TRBJ1-1; maybe TRBD1 (5 bases). Trimming shortened V by 4 bases and J by 5 bases, and 21 bases separated the two germline ends. The CDR3 consists of 16 residues. Germline V gene lookup returns CDR1 SGHRS and CDR2 YFSETQ. CDR3 region: CASSAGVGGGGTEAFF. CDR3 nucleotides: TGCGCCAGCAGCGCGGGGGTAGGCGGGGGTGGTACTGAAGCTTTCTTT.

This clone was detected ten times or more. The chain has TRBV2 and TRBJ2-3; D is ambiguous. Per the germline V gene, CDR1 is SNHLY and CDR2 is FYNNEI. With 3 bases removed from V and 6 bases from J, the gap between germline ends came to 13 bases. The CDR3 sequence is 14 residues long. CDR3: CASSDMGRRDTQYF. The CDR3 coding sequence is TGTGCCAGCAGTGACATGGGTCGGCGGGATACGCAGTATTTT.

The chain is built from TRBV30 and TRBJ1-1, with D perhaps TRBD1 (5 bases). The CDR3 totals 14 residues. CDR1 is GTSNPN, CDR2 SVGIG, per germline (reference sequence). V lost 2 bases to trimming and J lost 6 bases, with 16 bases between them. The CDR3 loop is CAWSYGEGMAEAFF. The CDR3 DNA reads as TGTGCCTGGAGTTACGGGGAGGGGATGGCTGAAGCTTTCTTT.